These 4 T cell receptor beta chains came from one sample sequenced in a study of cytotoxic CD8 clonotypes in ibrutinib-treated CLL. Libraries were prepared by immunoSEQ multiplex PCR; TCRdb keeps only in-frame clonotypes and omits some of them. The sample includes 120,000 to 150,000 clones, about 80% of them seen just once. The input for sequencing was PBMCs, taken after 12 months of ibrutinib treatment. The receptors stem from a human donor with chronic lymphocytic leukemia.

As regards this clone: The same CDR3 also results from other DNA sequences found in this sample. V gene TRBV7-2 combines with J gene TRBJ1-5; 9 bases line up with TRBD1. V was clipped by 4 bases and J by 2 bases; unmatched bases: 3. CDR3 length: 15 residues. Germline assignment: CDR1 SGHTA and CDR2 FQGNSA. CDR3 protein: CASSSTGGGNQPQHF. The CDR3 region has the DNA TGTGCCAGCAGCTCAACAGGGGGCGGCAATCAGCCCCAGCATTTT.

A single count supports this clone. This rearrangement joins TRBV10-3 to TRBJ2-3; TRBD2 matches 7 bases. Germline V gene sequence: CDR1 ENHRY, CDR2 SYGVKD. V shed 3 bases, J shed 1 base, and the junction held 1 base outside the gene matches. This CDR3 region has 14 residues. Here the CDR3 reads CAISDGLGTDTQYF. The CDR3 DNA reads TGTGCCATCAGTGATGGACTAGGCACAGATACGCAGTATTTT.

The chain recombines TRBV6-1 with TRBJ2-7; unclear D gene. There are 13 residues in the CDR3. The V and J ends lost 11 bases and 0 bases respectively, with 14 bases between them. Germline V CDR1 and CDR2: MNHNS, SASEGT. The CDR3 coding sequence is TGTGCCGGACGCCTCGCGCCCTCCTACGAGCAGTACTTC. It yields the protein CAGRLAPSYEQYF.

The chain recombines TRBV19 with TRBJ1-4; 8 bases are a match to TRBD1. Germline assignment: CDR1 LNHDA and CDR2 SQIVND (reference sequence). V lost 7 bases, J lost 0 bases, and 13 bases stayed unmatched. The CDR3 runs to 18 residues. The CDR3, as DNA: TGTGCCAGTAAACGGACAGGGTTGGAAGTTGCAACTAATGAAAAACTGTTTTTT. It yields the protein CASKRTGLEVATNEKLFF. Variable domain in full (rest from reference TRBV19 and TRBJ1-4): DGGITQSPKYLFRKEGQNVTLSCEQNLNHDAMYWYRQDPGQGLRLIYYSQIVNDFQKGDIAEGYSVSREKKESFPLTVTSAQKNPTAFYLCASKRTGLEVATNEKLFFGSGTQLSVL.